Given below is one T cell receptor (beta chain) in context. Which antigen it targets is not known. No much larger clone exists at a distance of one base, and base qualities are not known. The CDR3 runs 15 residues from the cysteine to the phenylalanine. Only the CDR3 DNA stays, 45 bases, in frame from base 1. Per the germline V gene (reference sequence), LNHNV is the CDR1 and YYDKDF is the CDR2. A distance of 9 bases separates the germline ends of V and J, which lose 0 bases and 1 base respectively. This entry is derived from a study of T cell responses to AZD1222 COVID-19 vaccine (dated by TCRdb to about 2021). Looking at the study overall: AZD1222 recipients whose second dose came at about 4 weeks and those whose second dose came at about 12 weeks were combined into one group, since spike-specific TCR depth and breadth did not differ between the two schedules. Enrollment into the trials was organized by age into subgroups of 18-55, 56-69 and 70-plus years, and those subgroups contained approximately 150, 30 and 60 TCR-sequenced participants, respectively. TCR sequencing was performed for about 250 trial participants, of whom around 210 were given two doses of AZD1222 and around 26 were given two doses of MenACWY control vaccine.

The CDR3 regions of human TCRbeta chains were subjected to immunosequencing. For the original study's pipeline: TCRs in the repertoires were matched against a reference library of SARS-CoV-2-specific TCRs that had been generated with the MIRA antigen-specificity platform. Breadth meant the fraction of unique TCRs that were SARS-CoV-2-associated, whereas depth meant the fraction of total T cells that were SARS-CoV-2-associated. Using the MIRA data, each spike-specific TCR was mapped to the spike region that the TCR reacts to and placed in a CD4 or CD8 class. Log10-transformed breadth and depth values were compared by one-way ANOVA with Sidak's multiple comparisons tests. This immuneACCESS table, as held by TCRdb, lists in-frame sequences with V and J called but not all clones. Of the missing ones, under half trace to an unresolved V gene in checked studies; the others have no known cause. The DNA was the basis for D and trimming; V, J and clone size are from that table. A total of 90,000 to 150,000 clones appear in this sample, approximately 90% of them only once. Jointly, the top ten make up roughly 2.6% of the sample.

The sample's time point, from its label and the paper: baseline before first vaccination. Vaccinee samples were obtained from the UK trials COV001 and COV002, which included a single-blind randomized controlled phase 2/3 trial of AZD1222 (ChAdOx1 nCoV-19) in healthy adults. For TCRbeta chain sequencing, PBMC samples from trial participants were taken at day 0 and at day 28 after the second dose. Overall study outcomes, separate from this receptor: After two AZD1222 doses, spike-specific TCR breadth and depth were significantly higher than at day 0 and than in MenACWY recipients. Reportedly, close to half of the unique spike-specific TCRs recognized epitopes lying outside the regions that are mutated in the B.1.351 and B.1.1.7 variants. The vaccine-associated CD4 TCRs covered the entire spike protein, and the dominant responses fell in regions 160-218 and 743-854. Because no day 14 peak-response samples were available, repertoires were characterized only after the peak T cell response. Most participants were white British and females outnumbered males, and the authors suggested that clonal diversity may have been underestimated. Conclusions about previously exposed vaccinees are limited because only 6 or 7 AZD1222 recipients were SARS-CoV-2 seropositive at baseline. In the small 56-69-year group, the increase in depth fell short of significance, most likely because of low power.

The V gene is TRBV15 and the J gene is TRBJ1-1; the D gene lacks a confident call. The sample was peripheral blood, taken on day 0 of AZD1222 vaccination. This clonotype was sampled from an adult in good health. The DNA sequence is as follows: TGTGCCACCAGCAGAGATCCCGCTGGGAACACTGAAGCTTTCTTT. Its coded protein is CATSRDPAGNTEAFF.